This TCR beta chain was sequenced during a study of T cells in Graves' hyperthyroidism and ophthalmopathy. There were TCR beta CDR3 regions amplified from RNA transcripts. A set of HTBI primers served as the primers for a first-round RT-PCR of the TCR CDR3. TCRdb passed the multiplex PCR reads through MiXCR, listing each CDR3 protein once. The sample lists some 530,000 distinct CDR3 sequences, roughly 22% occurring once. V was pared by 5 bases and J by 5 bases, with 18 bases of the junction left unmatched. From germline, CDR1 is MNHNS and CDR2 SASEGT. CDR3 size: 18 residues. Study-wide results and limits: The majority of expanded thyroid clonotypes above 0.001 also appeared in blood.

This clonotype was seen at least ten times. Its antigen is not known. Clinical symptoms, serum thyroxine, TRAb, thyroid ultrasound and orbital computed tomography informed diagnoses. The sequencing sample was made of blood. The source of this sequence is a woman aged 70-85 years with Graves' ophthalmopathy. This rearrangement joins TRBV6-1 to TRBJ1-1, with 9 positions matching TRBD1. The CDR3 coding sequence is TGTGCCAGCAGTCCCGGGACAGGGTTTTCCCATCAGGGGACTGAAGCTTTCTTT. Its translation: CASSPGTGFSHQGTEAFF.